What follows are 27 T cell receptor beta chains derived from one specimen sequenced in a study of regulatory T cells in long-lasting Graves disease. Sample time point: persistent/refractory GD, antithyroid drugs over 5 years with positive TRAb. Preparation of the TCR library used RNA extracted from PBMCs. CDR3-region Arm-PCR and iRepertoire HTBI primers produced the TCR beta libraries. In TCRdb, the multiplex PCR reads were re-called with MiXCR into one record per CDR3 protein. The repertoire holds some 440,000 distinct CDR3 sequences, roughly 20% seen once, with less than 9% in the top ten. The sequenced sample was peripheral blood mononuclear cells (PBMCs), obtained when the disease was refractory, from a patient treated with antithyroid drugs. These receptors came from a female donor with Graves disease.

This clonotype appeared a few times. Here the CDR3 DNA reads TGCAGTGCTGGGAAACAGGGGGCTGGCAATCAGCCCCAGCATTTT. As protein: CSAGKQGAGNQPQHF. The V call is TRBV20-1, the J call TRBJ1-5; TRBD1 matches 9 bases. Germline V gene data show CDR1 as DFQATT and CDR2 as SNEGSKA (reference sequence). The CDR3 extends over 15 amino acids. The V and J ends lost 5 bases and 2 bases, in that order; junction bases with no gene match: 7.

Comments on this clonotype: It may be a read error: a sequence one base away is much more abundant. The chain employs TRBV2 and TRBJ1-5; D may be TRBD1 (5 bases). From germline, CDR1 is SNHLY and CDR2 FYNNEI. The CDR3 has 13 residues. CDR3 residues: CAISEDSGQPQHF. CDR3 DNA: TGTGCCATCAGTGAAGACAGCGGGCAGCCCCAGCATTTT.

The CDR3 nucleotides are TGTGCCAGCAGTGAAGCGCGCGGGGTGGGATCGCTGGGCAATGAGCAGTTCTTC. It yields the protein CASSEARGVGSLGNEQFF. The chain joins TRBV6-1 to TRBJ2-1; D is perhaps TRBD2 (6 bases). This CDR3 is 18 amino acids long. Trimming took off 0 bases at V and 6 bases at J, with 21 bases between the two ends. Germline CDR1 MNHNS, CDR2 SASEGT.

Comment on this clonotype: This sequence may be a read error, since a much larger clone differs from it by one base. The chain employs TRBV6-1 and TRBJ2-7; 9 positions agree with TRBD1. The CDR3 spans 14 residues. CDR1 is MNHNS, CDR2 SASEGT, per germline. This CDR3 reads CASAGTGLSYGQYF. Here the CDR3 DNA reads TGTGCCAGCGCCGGGACAGGGCTCTCCTACGGGCAGTACTTC.

This clonotype appeared many times. The rearrangement uses TRBV27 and TRBJ1-5; D may be TRBD1 (5 bases). Per germline, CDR1 MNHEY and CDR2 SMNVEV (reference sequence). Between the trimmed V and J ends, which lost 2 bases and 7 bases, there was a span of 12 bases. The CDR3 extends over 14 amino acids. The CDR3 here is CASSLVGRDQPQHF. The CDR3, as DNA: TGTGCCAGCAGTTTAGTTGGGAGGGACCAGCCCCAGCATTTT.

The rearrangement links TRBV27 to TRBJ2-1; 9 nucleotides align to TRBD1. After removal of 0 bases from V and 7 bases from J, the junction contained 4 bases not matched to a gene. The CDR3 is made up of 15 amino acids. Germline assignment: CDR1 MNHEY and CDR2 SMNVEV (reference sequence). The chain's CDR3 is CASSLSWDRANEQFF. The CDR3 coding sequence is TGTGCCAGCAGTTTATCGTGGGACAGGGCGAATGAGCAGTTCTTC.

This chain connects TRBV7-6 to TRBJ2-7; D remains ambiguous. V shed 1 base and J shed 0 bases, with 10 bases lying between them. Germline CDR1 is SGHVS and CDR2 is FNYEAQ. The CDR3 spans 15 residues. The CDR3 loop is CASSLEGRTSYEQYF. In DNA, the CDR3 is TGTGCCAGCAGCTTAGAGGGCAGGACCTCCTACGAGCAGTACTTC.

The J gene is TRBJ2-5, the V gene TRBV7-9; D may correspond to TRBD1 or TRBD2 (5 bases each). Germline V lookup: CDR1 SEHNR, CDR2 FQNEAQ (reference sequence). This CDR3 comprises 16 residues. The V end was cut by 4 bases, the J end by 2 bases, with 17 bases between. The CDR3 bases are TGTGCCAGCAGCTCGGACGACGGATGGGGGCAAGAGACCCAGTACTTC. Residues: CASSSDDGWGQETQYF.

Points on this clonotype: One end of the junction is discordant with germline, which a read error may explain. J is TRBJ2-1 and V is TRBV5-1; possibly TRBD1 or TRBD2 for D (6 bases each). Germline V gene data show CDR1 as SGHRS and CDR2 as YFSETQ. The CDR3 totals 14 residues. The CDR3 region has the DNA TGTGCCAGCAGCTTGTGGGGGGCAGGCAATGAGCAGTTCTTC. This sequence encodes CASSLWGAGNEQFF.

In its sample, this clonotype was seen many times. The V gene is TRBV6-1, the J gene TRBJ2-4, with 10 bases that match TRBD1. Looked up from germline, CDR1 is MNHNS and CDR2 is SASEGT. Germline trimming cut 4 bases from V and 5 bases from J; bases unmatched to any gene: 8. The CDR3 runs 16 residues. The CDR3, as DNA: TGTGCCAGCAGTGCGTCGGACAGGGGGAGGCAAAACATTCAGTACTTC. Translating it yields CASSASDRGRQNIQYF.

The chain combines TRBV6-2 or TRBV6-3 with TRBJ2-1; the D is unclear. V lost 0 bases, J lost 0 bases, and 12 bases lay in between. The CDR3 totals 17 residues. Germline V gene sequence: CDR1 MNHEY, CDR2 SVGEGT. The CDR3 spells CASSYSIPVSSYNEQFF. CDR3 nucleotides: TGTGCCAGCAGTTACTCGATCCCGGTTAGCTCCTACAATGAGCAGTTCTTC.

As to this clonotype: Being one base from a much bigger clone, this may be a read error. V and J are TRBV5-1 and TRBJ1-1; D possibly corresponds to TRBD1 (5 bases). The V gene's germline CDR1 is SGHRS and CDR2 YFSETQ. This CDR3 spans 12 amino acids. CDR3 nucleotide sequence: TGCACCAGCAGGGATAGTCTGCTTGAAGCTTTCTTT. It is translated as CTSRDSLLEAFF.

This clonotype showed up just a few times. The rearrangement joins TRBV20-1 to TRBJ2-1; 7 nucleotides line up with TRBD2. Germline trimming cut 0 bases from V and 14 bases from J; bases unmatched to any gene: 4. CDR3 length: 11 residues. In germline, CDR1 is DFQATT, CDR2 SNEGSKA (reference sequence). CDR3 sequence: CSARDSLAEFF. Here the CDR3 DNA reads TGCAGTGCTAGAGATTCGCTAGCGGAGTTCTTC.

This clonotype was recorded at least ten times. The chain is built from TRBV12-3 or TRBV12-4 and TRBJ2-5; D is undetermined. Deletions cut 4 bases from V and 1 base from J, with 10 bases between. The CDR3 spans 14 residues. The CDR3 nucleotides read TGTGCCAGCAGTTCGGAACACCTCCAAGAGACCCAGTACTTC. It translates to CASSSEHLQETQYF.

This chain uses TRBV20-1 with TRBJ2-2, with 8 bases fitting TRBD1. The germline V gene has CDR1 DFQATT and CDR2 SNEGSKA (reference sequence). This CDR3 is built from 15 residues. V gave up 5 bases and J gave up 6 bases; unmatched junction bases: 11. The CDR3 region has the DNA TGCAGTGCTCCGACGCGGACAGGGACTTCCGGGGAGCTGTTTTTT. Amino acids: CSAPTRTGTSGELFF.

Here the CDR3 reads CASEVYEQYF. For the CDR3, the DNA is TGTGCCAGTGAAGTCTACGAGCAGTACTTC. This chain links TRBV19 with TRBJ2-7, with D uncertain. Germline CDR1 reads LNHDA; CDR2 reads SQIVND (reference sequence). The V end lost 8 bases, the J end lost 3 bases, and 5 bases lay between the germline ends. The length of the CDR3 is 10 residues.

The chain uses TRBV11-1 and TRBJ2-7, with TRBD1 matching 11 bases. The V and J ends lost 5 bases and 3 bases, in that order; junction bases with no gene match: 6. Germline V CDR1 and CDR2: SGHAT, FQDESV (reference sequence). The CDR3 contains 15 residues. The CDR3: CASSPSGTGGYEQYF. The CDR3 DNA follows: TGTGCCAGCAGCCCCTCGGGGACAGGGGGCTACGAGCAGTACTTC. Complete variable domain (other parts from reference TRBV11-1 and TRBJ2-7): EAEVAQSPRYKITEKSQAVAFWCDPISGHATLYWYRQILGQGPELLVQFQDESVVDDSQLPKDRFSAERLKGVDSTLKIQPAELGDSAMYLCASSPSGTGGYEQYFGPGTRLTVT.

About this clonotype: Given a much more abundant clone one base away, this may be a read error. The rearrangement uses TRBV11-2 and TRBJ2-2; possibly TRBD2 for D (5 bases). Germline V gene sequence: CDR1 SGHAT, CDR2 FQNNGV. The CDR3 is 13 residues long. DNA of the CDR3: TGTGCCAGCAGCTTCGCTCACACCGGGGAGCGGTTTTTT. Its translation: CASSFAHTGERFF.

J is TRBJ2-1 and V is TRBV12-3 or TRBV12-4; the D is unclear. V was pared by 2 bases and J by 6 bases, with 8 bases between. The CDR3 runs 13 residues. CDR3 sequence: CASSLPGFNEQFF. DNA of the CDR3: TGTGCCAGCAGTTTACCGGGCTTCAATGAGCAGTTCTTC.

Points on this clonotype: This may arise from a read error, as a much more abundant clone is one base away. V and J are TRBV6-1 and TRBJ2-7, with D unclear. CDR1 MNHNS and CDR2 SASEGT come from the germline V gene. The ends were cut back, 5 bases at V and 2 bases at J, with 4 bases in the middle. This CDR3 is 11 amino acids long. CDR3 amino acids: CASSIAYEQYF. In nucleotides, the CDR3 is TGTGCCAGCAGTATAGCCTACGAGCAGTACTTC.

V usage is TRBV7-6 and J usage is TRBJ1-6; unclear D gene. Trimming cost V 4 bases and J 9 bases, with 10 bases left between them. The CDR3 extends over 13 amino acids. CDR1 is SGHVS and CDR2 is FNYEAQ in the germline V gene. This CDR3 reads CASSYKDGSPLHF. The CDR3 DNA reads TGTGCCAGCAGCTACAAGGACGGTTCACCCCTCCACTTT.

This clonotype appeared a few times. This chain joins TRBV20-1 and TRBJ2-7; D may be TRBD1 (5 bases). Germline V CDR1 and CDR2: DFQATT, SNEGSKA (reference sequence). The CDR3 length is 11 residues. Trimming took 6 bases from V and 3 from J, leaving 9 bases between them. CDR3 in amino acids: CSAPDSYEQYF. The CDR3 region has the DNA TGCAGTGCCCCCGACAGCTACGAGCAGTACTTC.

The chain combines TRBV14 with TRBJ2-7; the D gene is possibly TRBD1 (5 bases). The V end was cut by 6 bases, the J end by 3 bases, with 15 bases between. In germline, CDR1 is SGHDN, CDR2 FVKESK. The CDR3 consists of 14 residues. CDR3 amino acids: CASSAPYDSYEQYF. DNA for the CDR3: TGTGCCAGCAGTGCTCCCTACGACAGCTACGAGCAGTACTTC.

This chain connects TRBV5-1 to TRBJ1-5; weak D call: TRBD1 (5 bases). V lost 3 bases and J 4 bases, leaving 11 bases between the germline ends. CDR1 and CDR2 (germline): SGHRS, YFSETQ. This CDR3 region has 14 residues. CDR3 nucleotides: TGCGCCAGCAGCTCGGGACTGGCAAATCAGCCCCAGCATTTT. Amino acids: CASSSGLANQPQHF.

This clonotype occurred many times. The chain recombines TRBV6-2 or TRBV6-3 with TRBJ2-7; D perhaps matches TRBD2 (6 bases). V was shortened by 0 bases and J by 4 bases, with 22 bases between the two germline ends. The germline gives CDR1 MNHEY, CDR2 SVGEGT. The CDR3 is 18 amino acids. The CDR3 is CASSYSRLVNGLLYEQYF. As DNA, the CDR3 is TGTGCCAGCAGTTACTCGAGACTAGTCAACGGTCTTTTATACGAGCAGTACTTC.

This clonotype was observed a few times. V usage is TRBV28 and J usage is TRBJ1-3; D is unclear. This CDR3 region has 15 residues. V lost 6 bases and J 2 bases, leaving 14 bases between the germline ends. The germline CDR1 and CDR2 sequences are MDHEN and SYDVKM. The CDR3 nucleotides are TGTGCCAGCAGACCGAGCCGGCGGGCTGGAAACACCATATATTTT. It translates to CASRPSRRAGNTIYF. The full variable domain, completed using reference TRBV28 and TRBJ1-3, is DVKVTQSSRYLVKRTGEKVFLECVQDMDHENMFWYRQDPGLGLRLIYFSYDVKMKEKGDIPEGYSVSREKKERFSLILESASTNQTSMYLCASRPSRRAGNTIYFGEGSWLTVV.

This clonotype was recorded a few times. The chain's CDR3 is CATSDLELGDEQFF. CDR3 in DNA: TGTGCCACCAGTGATTTAGAGCTCGGCGATGAGCAGTTCTTC. The chain couples TRBV24-1 to TRBJ2-1; D not certain. This CDR3 is built from 14 residues. Trimming pared 1 base from V and 8 bases from J, leaving 11 bases between. The germline gives CDR1 KGHDR, CDR2 SFDVKD.